This is a list of T cell receptor beta chains from one sample in a study of CD8 T cells in ankylosing spondylitis. One entry per CDR3 protein, called by TCRdb with MiXCR from the 5' RACE reads. Of some 330,000 distinct CDR3 sequences detected, around 8% appear once; the ten largest clones hold approximately 14%. The sequenced sample consisted of blood, either unsorted or a sorted T cell fraction (not recorded which). The receptors derive from a male donor with ankylosing spondylitis. Each CDR3 is given with its conserved first and last residue.

CDR3 length	V gene	J gene	CDR3 protein
15	TRBV12-3/TRBV12-4	TRBJ1-1	CASRPGGTGVGEAFF
16	TRBV5-1	TRBJ2-4	CASSLGYSGDKNIQYF
16	TRBV6-5	TRBJ2-2	CASSYSDRVGTGELFF
16	TRBV12-3/TRBV12-4	TRBJ1-6	CASSPQQGSYNSPLHF
17	TRBV4-3	TRBJ2-2	CASSTRDRAMNTGELFF
17	TRBV7-9	TRBJ1-4	CASSKTGGHATNEKLFF
13	TRBV20-1	TRBJ2-3	CSARVSGWDTQYF
16	TRBV6-1	TRBJ1-6	CASSPDRGSGHSPLHF
15	TRBV6-1	TRBJ2-7	CASREGQISSYEQYF
15	TRBV20-1	TRBJ2-3	CSAPAVELDDGTQYF
18	TRBV29-1	TRBJ2-1	CSISGLAGLAESYNEQFF
13	TRBV28	TRBJ1-2	CASSLIGPLGYTF
13	TRBV10-3	TRBJ2-7	CAIKRDRAGEQYF
15	TRBV7-3	TRBJ2-3	CASTITGTITDTQYF
20	TRBV20-1	TRBJ2-1	CSARGLMGLAEKSSYNEQFF
14	TRBV29-1	TRBJ2-7	CSVLGPGTAYEQYF
12	TRBV29-1	TRBJ1-3	CSGRHSGNTIYF
18	TRBV4-1	TRBJ2-5	CASSNRLAGISRQETQYF
16	TRBV7-3	TRBJ2-2	CASSLMASPNTGELFF
12	TRBV5-1	TRBJ2-7	CASSPGRSEQYF
14	TRBV5-1	TRBJ1-5	CASSLDGRGRAQHF
17	TRBV6-2/TRBV6-3	TRBJ2-3	CASSYSRSAGLADTQYF
17	TRBV12-3/TRBV12-4	TRBJ2-7	CASSLASGLAAVYEQYF
17	TRBV13	TRBJ2-3	CASSLSISRTSTDTQYF
13	TRBV14	TRBJ1-2	CASSQQGIGGYTF
13	TRBV6-4	TRBJ1-1	CASSVEGGTEAFF
19	TRBV5-1	TRBJ1-3	CASSRGQAGPAVSGNTIYF
11	TRBV6-5	TRBJ2-1	CASSYGGGQFF
13	TRBV4-3	TRBJ2-3	CASSRLGTDTQYF
13	TRBV27	TRBJ1-1	CASSGSGSTEAFF
14	TRBV20-1	TRBJ2-7	CSASSGQGSYEQYF